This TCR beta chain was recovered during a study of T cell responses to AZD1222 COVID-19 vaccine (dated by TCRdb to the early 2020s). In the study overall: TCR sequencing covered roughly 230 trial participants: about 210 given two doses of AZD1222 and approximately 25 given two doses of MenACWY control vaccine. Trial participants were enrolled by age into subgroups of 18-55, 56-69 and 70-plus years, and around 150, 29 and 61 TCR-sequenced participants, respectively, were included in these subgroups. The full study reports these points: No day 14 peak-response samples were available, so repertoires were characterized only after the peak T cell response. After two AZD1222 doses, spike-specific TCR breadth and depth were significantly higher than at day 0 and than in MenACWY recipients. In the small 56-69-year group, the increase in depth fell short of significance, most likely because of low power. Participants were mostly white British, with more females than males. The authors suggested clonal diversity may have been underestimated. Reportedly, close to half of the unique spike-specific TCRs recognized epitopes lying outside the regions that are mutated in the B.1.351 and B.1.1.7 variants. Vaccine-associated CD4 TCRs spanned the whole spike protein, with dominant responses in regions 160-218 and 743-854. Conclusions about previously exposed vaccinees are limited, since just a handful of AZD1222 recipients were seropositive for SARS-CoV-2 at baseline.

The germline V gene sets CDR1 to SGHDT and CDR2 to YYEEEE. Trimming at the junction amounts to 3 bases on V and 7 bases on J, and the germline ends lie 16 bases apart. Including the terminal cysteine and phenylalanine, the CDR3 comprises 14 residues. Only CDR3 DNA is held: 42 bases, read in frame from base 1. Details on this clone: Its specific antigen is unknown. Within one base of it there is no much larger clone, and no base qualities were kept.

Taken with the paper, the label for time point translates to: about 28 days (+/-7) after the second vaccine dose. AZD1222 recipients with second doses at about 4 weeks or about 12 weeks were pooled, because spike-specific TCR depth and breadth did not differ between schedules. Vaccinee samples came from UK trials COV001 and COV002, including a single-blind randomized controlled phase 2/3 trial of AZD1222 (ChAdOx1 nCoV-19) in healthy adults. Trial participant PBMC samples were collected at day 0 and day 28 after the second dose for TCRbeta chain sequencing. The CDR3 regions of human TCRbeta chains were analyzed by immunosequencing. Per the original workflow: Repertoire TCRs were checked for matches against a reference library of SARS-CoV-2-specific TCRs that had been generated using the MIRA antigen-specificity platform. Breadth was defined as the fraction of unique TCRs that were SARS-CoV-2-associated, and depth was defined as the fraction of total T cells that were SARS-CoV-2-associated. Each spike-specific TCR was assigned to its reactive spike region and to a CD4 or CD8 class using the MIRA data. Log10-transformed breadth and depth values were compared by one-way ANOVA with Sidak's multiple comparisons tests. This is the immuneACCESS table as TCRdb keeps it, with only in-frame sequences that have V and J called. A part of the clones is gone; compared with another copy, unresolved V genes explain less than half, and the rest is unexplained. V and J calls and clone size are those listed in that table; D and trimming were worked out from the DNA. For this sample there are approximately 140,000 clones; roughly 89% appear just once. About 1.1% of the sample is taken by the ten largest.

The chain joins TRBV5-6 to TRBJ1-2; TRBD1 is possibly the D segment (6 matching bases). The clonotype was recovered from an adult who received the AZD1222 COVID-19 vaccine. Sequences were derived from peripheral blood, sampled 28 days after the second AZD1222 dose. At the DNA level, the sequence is TGTGCCAGCAGCTCAAGAACAGGGTTAACTGGCTACACCTTC. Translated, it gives CASSSRTGLTGYTF.